This TCR beta chain was observed in a study of T cell clonotyping in hematopoietic cell transplantation. Germline CDR1 LGHNA, CDR2 YNFKEQ. The CDR3 is 17 residues long. V shed 2 bases and J shed 6 bases, with 22 bases lying between them. With regard to this clone: What it binds is unknown.

Measured with immunoSEQ multiplex PCR; TCRdb has only the in-frame clones, and not every one. This sample carries around 17,000 clones, under 90% of them seen once, and the ten largest clones take about 4.2%. The study's findings and limits: At the given depth, recipient repertoires were over 95% de novo clonotypes. Pathologically expanded recipient clonotypes increased progressively from day 30 to day 180 as diversity fell. Graft donor and pretransplant recipient Inverse Simpson Index values predicted broader posttransplant TCR diversity.

The clonotype comes from a male patient aged 60-69 years who had an allogeneic stem cell transplant from a related donor, so the T cells may come from the graft donor. Some clones in this sample may be carry-over from other donors' samples. V usage is TRBV4-2 and J usage is TRBJ1-2; D call uncertain. Here the sequenced sample was PBMCs, taken 100 days after allogeneic stem cell transplant. The CDR3 here is CASSQPPGRTFPNGYTF. The CDR3 DNA is TGTGCCAGCAGCCAACCACCCGGGAGGACGTTCCCGAATGGCTACACCTTC.